Each of the 3 T cell receptor beta chains below was sequenced from the same sample in a study of T cells after yellow fever vaccination. MiXCR, run by TCRdb on the 5' RACE reads, gives a single entry per CDR3 protein. The profile shows some 500,000 distinct CDR3 sequences, around an eighth of them singletons. This sample comprised PBMCs, obtained on the day of the yellow fever booster vaccination. The receptors shown here come from a man between 25 and 39 years old who received the YFV17D yellow fever vaccine.

The table lists this clonotype with many counts. The V call is TRBV6-2 or TRBV6-3, the J call TRBJ2-2; D tentatively reads TRBD1 or TRBD2 (5 bases each). V was clipped by 4 bases and J by 4 bases, with 16 bases between them. The CDR3 spans 16 residues. Germline V CDR1 and CDR2: MNHEY, SVGEGT. The CDR3 bases are TGTGCCAGCAGTTTCTCCACCCGGGGCACCACCGGGGAGCTGTTTTTT. Residues: CASSFSTRGTTGELFF.

The chain recombines TRBV23-1 with TRBJ2-7; 7 bases line up with TRBD1. TRBV23-1 is an ORF; its function is uncertain. V lost 2 bases and J lost 3; bases outside the gene matches: 4. The CDR3 runs to 14 residues. CDR3 nucleotides: TGCGCCAGCAGTCAAGGGACAGCAGACTACGAGCAGTACTTC. Its translation: CASSQGTADYEQYF.

This clonotype was observed a few times. The V and J genes are TRBV5-1 and TRBJ2-7; TRBD1 aligns across 7 bases. CDR1 and CDR2 from the germline V gene are SGHRS and YFSETQ. Germline trimming cut 4 bases from V and 3 bases from J; bases unmatched to any gene: 7. This CDR3 comprises 14 residues. CDR3 in amino acids: CASSVTGQDYEQYF. DNA for the CDR3: TGCGCCAGCAGCGTTACCGGACAGGACTACGAGCAGTACTTC.